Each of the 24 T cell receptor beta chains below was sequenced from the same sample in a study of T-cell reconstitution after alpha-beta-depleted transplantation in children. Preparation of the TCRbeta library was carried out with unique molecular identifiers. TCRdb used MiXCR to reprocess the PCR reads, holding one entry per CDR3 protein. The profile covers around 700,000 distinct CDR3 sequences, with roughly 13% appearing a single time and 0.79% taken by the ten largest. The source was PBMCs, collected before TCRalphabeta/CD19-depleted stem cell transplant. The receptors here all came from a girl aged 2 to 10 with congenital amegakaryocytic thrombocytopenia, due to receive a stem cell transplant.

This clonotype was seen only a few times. CDR3 in DNA: TGTGCCAGCACCTCCGGCGCCTATGAAGCGGTAGTGGGCAATGAGCAGTTCTTC. Its translation: CASTSGAYEAVVGNEQFF. The rearrangement links TRBV11-2 to TRBJ2-1, with D perhaps matching TRBD2 (5 bases). V shed 7 bases and J shed 6 bases, with 28 bases lying between them. Germline V gives CDR1 SGHAT, CDR2 FQNNGV. The CDR3 covers 18 residues.

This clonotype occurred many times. The CDR3 region has the DNA TGTGCCAGCAGCGACAGGGGGACTGAAGCTTTCTTT. Translation gives CASSDRGTEAFF. The chain has TRBV9 and TRBJ1-1; the match to TRBD1 covers 8 bases. From germline, CDR1 is SGDLS and CDR2 YYNGEE. The CDR3 is 12 amino acids. V dropped 3 bases and J dropped 5; count of bases not matched to a gene: 0.

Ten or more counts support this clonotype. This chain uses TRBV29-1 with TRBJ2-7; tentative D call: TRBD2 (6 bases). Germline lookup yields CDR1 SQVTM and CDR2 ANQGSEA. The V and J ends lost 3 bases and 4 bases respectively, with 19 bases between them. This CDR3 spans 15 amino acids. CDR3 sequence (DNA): TGCAGCGTTGAGGGGTTCCCCGGGACTGCATACGAGCAGTACTTC. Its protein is CSVEGFPGTAYEQYF.

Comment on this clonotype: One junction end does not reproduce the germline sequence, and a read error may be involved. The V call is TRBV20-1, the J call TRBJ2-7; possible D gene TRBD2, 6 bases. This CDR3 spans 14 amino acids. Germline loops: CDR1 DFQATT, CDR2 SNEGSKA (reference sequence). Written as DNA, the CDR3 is TGCAGTGCTAGCCTATTAGCGGTGGGCCACGAGCAGTCCTTC. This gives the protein CSASLLAVGHEQSF.

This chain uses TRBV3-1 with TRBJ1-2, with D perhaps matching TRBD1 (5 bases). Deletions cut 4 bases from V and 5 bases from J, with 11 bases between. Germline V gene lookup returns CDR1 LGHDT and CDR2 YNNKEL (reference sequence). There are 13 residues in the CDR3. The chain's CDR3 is CASSPDMSYGYTF. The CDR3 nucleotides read TGTGCCAGCAGCCCGGACATGAGTTATGGCTACACCTTC.

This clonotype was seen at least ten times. The CDR3 DNA reads TGCGCCAGCAGCTTAGTAGAACAGGGCACCGGGGAGCTGTTTTTT. This sequence encodes CASSLVEQGTGELFF. V gene TRBV5-1 combines with J gene TRBJ2-2; perhaps TRBD1 as D (6 bases). Germline CDR1 reads SGHRS; CDR2 reads YFSETQ. V was pared by 2 bases and J by 4 bases, with 12 bases between. The CDR3 totals 15 residues.

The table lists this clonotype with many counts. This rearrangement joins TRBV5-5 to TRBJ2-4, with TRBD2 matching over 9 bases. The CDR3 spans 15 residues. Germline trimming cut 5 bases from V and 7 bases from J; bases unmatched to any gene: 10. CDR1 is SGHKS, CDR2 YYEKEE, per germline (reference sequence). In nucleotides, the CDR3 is TGTGCCAGCAGTATACTAGCGGGCCAAGATAACATTCAGTACTTC. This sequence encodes CASSILAGQDNIQYF.

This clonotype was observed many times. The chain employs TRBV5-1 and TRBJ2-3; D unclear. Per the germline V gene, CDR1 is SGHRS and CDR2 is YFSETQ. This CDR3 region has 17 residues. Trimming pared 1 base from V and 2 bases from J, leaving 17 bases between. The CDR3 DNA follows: TGCGCCAGCAGCTTGTTGAGGCAGGCGACTTACACAGATACGCAGTATTTT. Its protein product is CASSLLRQATYTDTQYF.

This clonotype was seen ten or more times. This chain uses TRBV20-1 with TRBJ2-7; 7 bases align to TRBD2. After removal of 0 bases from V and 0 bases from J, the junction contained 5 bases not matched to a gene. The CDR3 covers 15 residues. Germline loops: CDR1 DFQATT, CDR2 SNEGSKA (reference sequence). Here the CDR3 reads CSARDTASGSYEQYF. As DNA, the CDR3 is TGCAGTGCTAGAGATACCGCTAGCGGCTCCTACGAGCAGTACTTC.

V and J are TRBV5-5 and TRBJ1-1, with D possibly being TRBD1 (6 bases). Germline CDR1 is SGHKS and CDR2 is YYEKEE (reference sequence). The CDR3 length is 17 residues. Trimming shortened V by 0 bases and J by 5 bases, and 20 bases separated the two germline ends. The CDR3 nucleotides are TGTGCCAGCAGCTTGGACCCCCGAAGGGGGGTGTATACTGAAGCTTTCTTT. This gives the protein CASSLDPRRGVYTEAFF.

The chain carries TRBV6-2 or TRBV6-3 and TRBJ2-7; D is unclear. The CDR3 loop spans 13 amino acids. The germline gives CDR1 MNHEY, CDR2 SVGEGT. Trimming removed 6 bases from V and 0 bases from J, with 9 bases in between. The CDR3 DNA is TGTGCCAGCAGGTCCGGGTCCTCCTACGAGCAGTACTTC. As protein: CASRSGSSYEQYF.

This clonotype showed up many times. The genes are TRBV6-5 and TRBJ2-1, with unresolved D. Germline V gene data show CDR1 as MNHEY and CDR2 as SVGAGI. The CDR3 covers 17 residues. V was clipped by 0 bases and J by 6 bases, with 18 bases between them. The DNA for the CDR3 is TGTGCCAGCAGTTACTCCCTGCGGCTCGGCGTCTTCAATGAGCAGTTCTTC. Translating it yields CASSYSLRLGVFNEQFF.

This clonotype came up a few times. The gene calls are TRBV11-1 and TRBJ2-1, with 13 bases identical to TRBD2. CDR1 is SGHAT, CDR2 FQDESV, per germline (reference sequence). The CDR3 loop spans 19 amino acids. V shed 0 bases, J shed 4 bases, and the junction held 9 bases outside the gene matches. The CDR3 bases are TGTGCCAGCAGCTTAGCGCCCGCTACTAGCGGGAGGGCTTACAATGAGCAGTTCTTC. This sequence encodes CASSLAPATSGRAYNEQFF.

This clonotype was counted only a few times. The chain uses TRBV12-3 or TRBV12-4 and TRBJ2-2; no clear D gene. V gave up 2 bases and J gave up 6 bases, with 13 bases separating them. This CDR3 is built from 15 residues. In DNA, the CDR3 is TGTGCCAGCAGTTTAACTGGCTACGGTTCCGGGGAGCTGTTTTTT. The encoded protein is CASSLTGYGSGELFF.

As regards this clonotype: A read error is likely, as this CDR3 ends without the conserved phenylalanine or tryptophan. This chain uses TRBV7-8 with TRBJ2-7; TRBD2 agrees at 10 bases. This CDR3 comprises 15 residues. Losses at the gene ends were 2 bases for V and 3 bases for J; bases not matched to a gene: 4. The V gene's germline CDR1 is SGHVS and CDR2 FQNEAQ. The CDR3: CASSLRASGSYEQYL. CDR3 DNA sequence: TGTGCCAGCAGCTTAAGGGCTAGCGGGAGCTACGAGCAGTACTTA.

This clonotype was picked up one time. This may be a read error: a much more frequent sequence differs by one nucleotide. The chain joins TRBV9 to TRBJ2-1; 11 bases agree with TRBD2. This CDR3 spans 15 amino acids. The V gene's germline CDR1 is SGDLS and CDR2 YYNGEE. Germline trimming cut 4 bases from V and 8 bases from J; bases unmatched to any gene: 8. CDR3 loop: CASSTRTSGYDEQFF. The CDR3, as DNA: TGTGCCAGCAGCACTCGGACTAGCGGGTATGATGAGCAGTTCTTC. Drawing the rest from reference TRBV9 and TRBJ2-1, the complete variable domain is DSGVTQTPKHLITATGQRVTLRCSPRSGDLSVYWYQQSLDQGLQFLIQYYNGEERAKGNILERFSAQQFPDLHSELNLSSLELGDSALYFCASSTRTSGYDEQFFGPGTRLTVL.

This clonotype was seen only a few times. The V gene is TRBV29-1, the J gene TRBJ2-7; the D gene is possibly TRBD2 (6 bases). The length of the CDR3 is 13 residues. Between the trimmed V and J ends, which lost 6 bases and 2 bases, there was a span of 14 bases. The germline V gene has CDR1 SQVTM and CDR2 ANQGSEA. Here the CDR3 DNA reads TGCAGCGTGGCCCCGGACTACGCCTACGAGCAGTACTTC. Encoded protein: CSVAPDYAYEQYF.

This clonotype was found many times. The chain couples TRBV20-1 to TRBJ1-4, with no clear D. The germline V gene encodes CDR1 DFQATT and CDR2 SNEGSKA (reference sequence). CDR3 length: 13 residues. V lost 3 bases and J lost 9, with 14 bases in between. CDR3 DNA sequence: TGCAGTGCTAGTCAGTCGGCGGGGAAAAAACTGTTTTTT. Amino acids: CSASQSAGKKLFF.

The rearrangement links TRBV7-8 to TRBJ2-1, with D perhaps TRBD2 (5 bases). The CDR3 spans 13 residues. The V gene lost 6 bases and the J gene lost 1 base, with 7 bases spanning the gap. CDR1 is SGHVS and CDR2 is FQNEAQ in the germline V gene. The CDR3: CASREASYNEQFF. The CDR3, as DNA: TGTGCCAGCAGGGAGGCTTCCTACAATGAGCAGTTCTTC.

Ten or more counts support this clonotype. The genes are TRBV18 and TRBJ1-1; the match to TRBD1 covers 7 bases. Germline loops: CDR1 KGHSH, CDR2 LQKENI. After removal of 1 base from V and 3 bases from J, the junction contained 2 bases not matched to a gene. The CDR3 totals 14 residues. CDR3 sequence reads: CASSPQGQYTEAFF. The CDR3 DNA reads TGTGCCAGCTCACCACAGGGACAGTACACTGAAGCTTTCTTT.

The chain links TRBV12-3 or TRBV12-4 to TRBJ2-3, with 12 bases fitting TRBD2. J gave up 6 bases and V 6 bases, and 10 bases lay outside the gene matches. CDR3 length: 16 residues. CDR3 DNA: TGTGCCAGCAGCCCTCGGAGACTAGCGGGAGCGGATACGCAGTATTTT. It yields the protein CASSPRRLAGADTQYF.

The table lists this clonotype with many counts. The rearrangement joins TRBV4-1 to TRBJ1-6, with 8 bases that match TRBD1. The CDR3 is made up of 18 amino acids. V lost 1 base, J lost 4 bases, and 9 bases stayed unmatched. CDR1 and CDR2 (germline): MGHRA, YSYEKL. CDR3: CASSQGRTGTSYNSPLHF. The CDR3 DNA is TGCGCCAGCAGCCAAGGACGGACAGGGACGTCATATAATTCACCCCTCCACTTT.

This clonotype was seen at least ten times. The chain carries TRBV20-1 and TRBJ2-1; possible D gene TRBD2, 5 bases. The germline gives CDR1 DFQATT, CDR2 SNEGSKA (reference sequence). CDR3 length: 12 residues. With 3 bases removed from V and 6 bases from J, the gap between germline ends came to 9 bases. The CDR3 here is CSASGMGNEQFF. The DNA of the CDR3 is TGCAGTGCTAGCGGGATGGGCAATGAGCAGTTCTTC.

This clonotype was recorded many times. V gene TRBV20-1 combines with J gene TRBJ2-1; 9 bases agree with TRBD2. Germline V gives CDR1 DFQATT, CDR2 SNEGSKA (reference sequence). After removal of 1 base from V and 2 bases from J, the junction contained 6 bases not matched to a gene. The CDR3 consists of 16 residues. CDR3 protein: CSARVEREVTYNEQFF. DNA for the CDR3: TGCAGTGCTAGAGTGGAGCGGGAGGTCACCTACAATGAGCAGTTCTTC.